This T cell receptor beta chain stems from a study of identical twins. Study results and caveats: The models gave estimates that fell short of the out-of-frame TCR alpha sharing seen in monozygotic twins.

The CDR3 is 12 amino acids. Trimming left V 1 base short and J 4 bases short, with 4 bases between. CDR1 MDHEN and CDR2 SYDVKM come from the germline V gene. TCRdb itself ran the 5' RACE reads through MiXCR, one entry per CDR3 protein. The data hold 1,800,000 or so distinct CDR3 sequences, with about 31% observed a single time. For this clonotype: Its antigen is not known. With a much larger clone just one base away, this may be a read error.

The TCR sequence derives from a newborn girl in good health. The specimen was cord blood. The gene calls are TRBV28 and TRBJ1-2; D gene uncertain. CDR3 DNA sequence: TGTGCCAGCAGTTTATTGACCTATGGCTACACCTTC. Amino acids: CASSLLTYGYTF.